This is a list of T cell receptor beta chains from one sample in a study of T cell repertoires in cytomegalovirus infection. TCRdb ran MiXCR on the reads and lists one entry per CDR3 protein. The sample includes about 55,000 distinct CDR3 sequences, around 18% of them seen just once. No antigens are known for them. The sequenced sample was CD8+ T cells from cultured PBMCs, obtained from culture after CMV antigen stimulation. All receptors come from a human donor in good health (CMV status not recorded). Some clones in this sample may be carry-over from other donors' samples. Each CDR3 is given with its conserved first and last residue. Fields, in order: V gene, D gene, J gene, clone size, CDR3 DNA, CDR3 protein. A D gene is named only where the DNA matches it firmly. Rows may omit the clone size; those that give it use once, few, many or a size class.

>TRBV6-5|TRBD2|TRBJ2-7|NA
TGTGCCAGCAGTTACGGTATAGCGGGGACCTACGAGCAGTACTTC
CASSYGIAGTYEQYF
>TRBV12-3/TRBV12-4|NA|TRBJ1-4|NA
TGTGCCAGCAGTCGTACGCTTGGAGCGACTAATGAAAAACTGTTTTTT
CASSRTLGATNEKLFF
>TRBV29-1|NA|TRBJ2-7|NA
TGCAGCGTCCAAAAGGGAAGCGCCTACGAGCAGTACTTC
CSVQKGSAYEQYF
>TRBV11-2|NA|TRBJ2-1|few
TGTGCCAGCAGCTTGGGCATCAGCCTCTCCTACAATGAGCAGTTCTTC
CASSLGISLSYNEQFF
>TRBV7-2|NA|TRBJ2-1|few
TGTGCCAGCAGCTTAAGTGTAGCGGTGTACAATGAGCAGTTCTTC
CASSLSVAVYNEQFF
>TRBV19|NA|TRBJ2-6|few
TGTGCCAGTAGTATGGGGGTCTCTGGGGCCAACGTCCTGACTTTC
CASSMGVSGANVLTF
>TRBV6-5|NA|TRBJ2-3|few
TGTGCCAGCAGTTCATGGGATTCTCCGGCAGATACGCAGTATTTT
CASSSWDSPADTQYF
>TRBV10-3|TRBD1|TRBJ2-1|NA
TGTGCCATCTGCGGACAGGGTGACAATGAGCAGTTCTTC
CAICGQGDNEQFF
>TRBV6-2/TRBV6-3|NA|TRBJ2-1|large
TGTGCCAGCAGTTACTCGAGCGAAAGCGGGTATGAGCAGTTCTTC
CASSYSSESGYEQFF
>TRBV7-2|TRBD2|TRBJ2-7|few
TGTGCCAGCAGCCCCCGGGCTAGCGGCACCTACGAGCAGTACTTC
CASSPRASGTYEQYF
>TRBV12-3/TRBV12-4|NA|TRBJ2-1|once
TGTGCCAGCAGTTTGAGTGCGCATGAGCAGTTCTTC
CASSLSAHEQFF
>TRBV7-9|TRBD2|TRBJ2-1|few
TGTGCCAGCAGCGGACTAGCGGGGGCCCGGGGGTACAATGAGCAGTTCTTC
CASSGLAGARGYNEQFF
>TRBV7-9|NA|TRBJ2-7|NA
TGTGCCAGCAGCTTAGAGTCCCTAGCGAGATACGAGCAGTACTTC
CASSLESLARYEQYF
>TRBV7-6|TRBD1|TRBJ1-1|few
TGTGCCAGCAGCAGGACAGGGGGGCAGAACACTGAAGCTTTCTTT
CASSRTGGQNTEAFF
>TRBV11-1|TRBD2|TRBJ2-1|few
TGTGCCAGCAGCGTACTAGCGGGAGCATACAATGAGCAGTTCTTC
CASSVLAGAYNEQFF
>TRBV7-6|TRBD1|TRBJ2-5|NA
TGTGCCAGCAGCTTATCAGGGGGCGCGAAGACCCAGTACTTC
CASSLSGGAKTQYF
>TRBV6-2/TRBV6-3|NA|TRBJ1-1|NA
TGTGCCAGCAGTCGGACATACACTGAAGCTTTCTTT
CASSRTYTEAFF
>TRBV6-5|NA|TRBJ1-6|NA
TGTGCCAGCAGTACAGGGCCGCAGTCACCCCTCCACTTT
CASSTGPQSPLHF
>TRBV4-1|TRBD2|TRBJ2-7|NA
TGCGCCAGCAGCCAAGGCGGGGGGTCCTACGAGCAGTACTTC
CASSQGGGSYEQYF
>TRBV7-2|NA|TRBJ2-7|NA
TGTGCCAGCAGCCCTAGGGGGGGGTACGAGCAGTACTTC
CASSPRGGYEQYF
>TRBV7-2|TRBD2|TRBJ2-5|NA
TGTGCCAGCACCCTCACTAGCGGAGGCGGTCTGGAGACCCAGTACTTC
CASTLTSGGGLETQYF
>TRBV6-2/TRBV6-3|NA|TRBJ2-7|few
TGTGCCAGCAGTTATAGGTACGGCGACCCCTACGAGCAGTACTTC
CASSYRYGDPYEQYF
>TRBV27|NA|TRBJ2-7|few
TGTGCCAGCAGTTTCTCGGGGAGTCTTCGCGAGCAGTACTTC
CASSFSGSLREQYF
>TRBV7-9|TRBD1|TRBJ2-1|few
TGTGCCAGCAGCTTAGCATGGACAGGGGACAATGAGCAGTTCTTC
CASSLAWTGDNEQFF
>TRBV13|NA|TRBJ2-3|medium-sized
TGTGCCAGCAGCTTTGTGGGGCCTGATCGCACAGATACGCAGTATTTT
CASSFVGPDRTDTQYF
>TRBV19|TRBD2|TRBJ2-1|NA
TGTGCCAGTACTTCTCCTAGCGGGAGGGATACACCCTACAATGAGCAGTTCTTC
CASTSPSGRDTPYNEQFF
>TRBV6-1|TRBD2|TRBJ2-5|many
TGTGCCAGCAGTGAACCCCTAGCGGGAGGGCAAGAGACCCAGTACTTC
CASSEPLAGGQETQYF
>TRBV5-6|NA|TRBJ1-2|many
TGTGCCAGCAGCTTCCCAGGGAGGTGGCATGGCTACACCTTC
CASSFPGRWHGYTF
>TRBV20-1|TRBD2|TRBJ2-4|few
TGCAGTGCGACCGGCCTAGCGGGAGGGGCAAAAAACATTCAGTACTTC
CSATGLAGGAKNIQYF
>TRBV12-3/TRBV12-4|NA|TRBJ1-1|many
TGTGCCAGCAGTCTGGCCCTGGGGACTGAAGCTTTCTTT
CASSLALGTEAFF
>TRBV7-9|TRBD1|TRBJ1-1|many
TGTGCCAGCAGCCCAACAGGGGACACTGAAGCTTTCTTT
CASSPTGDTEAFF
>TRBV19|NA|TRBJ2-1|NA
TGTGCCAGTAGTATTCGTAGCGGAGGGACCTACAATGAGCAGTTCTTC
CASSIRSGGTYNEQFF
>TRBV29-1|TRBD2|TRBJ2-5|few
TGCAGCGTTGAAAAGCGGGGGGACATTCAAGAGACCCAGTACTTC
CSVEKRGDIQETQYF
>TRBV28|NA|TRBJ2-5|NA
TGTGCCAGCATGGGGAGGGAGACCCAGTACTTC
CASMGRETQYF
>TRBV4-1|NA|TRBJ2-7|many
TGCGCCAGCAGCCTCCTATGGACGGAAAGCTACGAGCAGTACTTC
CASSLLWTESYEQYF
>TRBV7-9|NA|TRBJ1-1|few
TGTGCCAGCAGCGGAAGTCAGCGGAACACTGAAGCTTTCTTT
CASSGSQRNTEAFF
>TRBV6-5|TRBD2|TRBJ2-7|few
TGTGCCAGCAGCCCTAGCGGGGGCCCCACCTACGAGCAGTACTTC
CASSPSGGPTYEQYF
>TRBV12-3/TRBV12-4|TRBD2|TRBJ2-3|NA
TGTGCCAGCAGCCAATCGAGCGGGGGAAACACAGATACGCAGTATTTT
CASSQSSGGNTDTQYF
>TRBV7-6|NA|TRBJ2-5|NA
TGTGCCAGCAGCTTAGGGGACGGCCGCCAAGAGACCCAGTACTTC
CASSLGDGRQETQYF
>TRBV7-3|TRBD1|TRBJ2-5|NA
TGTGCCAGCCAGGGGGAAAAAGAGACCCAGTACTTC
CASQGEKETQYF
>TRBV2|TRBD2|TRBJ2-3|many
TGTGCCAGCAGTGAGGCTAGCGGGAGTTGGGCAGATACGCAGTATTTT
CASSEASGSWADTQYF
>TRBV7-2|NA|TRBJ2-5|NA
TGTGCCAGCAGCTTAAAGGCCGGAACCAGCGTGGGAGAGACCCAGTACTTC
CASSLKAGTSVGETQYF
>TRBV2|NA|TRBJ1-1|NA
TGTGCCAGCCGGAGGGGGTCGGGCACTGAAGCTTTCTTT
CASRRGSGTEAFF
>TRBV4-1|NA|TRBJ1-2|few
TGCGCCAGCAGCCAAACCCCCGGGACTGACCTCTATGGCTACACCTTC
CASSQTPGTDLYGYTF
>TRBV7-8|NA|TRBJ2-7|NA
TGTGCCAGCAGCTCCTCCGACCGCGAGCAGTACTTC
CASSSSDREQYF
>TRBV28|NA|TRBJ2-7|NA
TGTGCCAGCAGGCTGACTCTCCGGTCCTACGAGCAGTACTTC
CASRLTLRSYEQYF
>TRBV7-6|NA|TRBJ2-1|NA
TGTGCCAGCAGCTTAGCACCGCGAAAAGTCTCCTACAATGAGCAGTTCTTC
CASSLAPRKVSYNEQFF
>TRBV6-5|NA|TRBJ2-2|few
TGTGCCAGCAGTTACGGTGATCTAGCCACCGGGGAGCTGTTTTTT
CASSYGDLATGELFF
>TRBV7-9|NA|TRBJ2-3|NA
TGTGCCAGCAGCTTATTTACTGCCTACACAGATACGCAGTATTTT
CASSLFTAYTDTQYF
>TRBV7-2|NA|TRBJ2-2|NA
TGTGCCAGCAGCTTAGAATTCCCAGGGGTGTTCGGGGAGCTGTTTTTT
CASSLEFPGVFGELFF
>TRBV7-9|TRBD2|TRBJ2-7|few
TGTGCCAGCACCACGGGGGGTAACAGACACGAGCAGTACTTC
CASTTGGNRHEQYF
>TRBV5-1|NA|TRBJ1-1|NA
TGCGCCAGCAGCTTGGTGCAGGAGGAGTACACTGAAGCTTTCTTT
CASSLVQEEYTEAFF
>TRBV7-9|TRBD1|TRBJ2-7|NA
TGTGCCAGCAGCTCCTCGACAGGGACGGGCGAGCAGTACTTC
CASSSSTGTGEQYF